This TCR beta chain was documented in a study of blood T cell repertoires in COVID-19. Clones were sequenced by immunoSEQ multiplex PCR, and TCRdb holds only the in-frame ones, with some missing. The sample has 120,000 to 150,000 clones, roughly 86% seen once. V gave up 5 bases and J gave up 5 bases; unmatched junction bases: 8. This CDR3 comprises 18 residues. Germline V gives CDR1 SGHTA, CDR2 FQGTGA. This clonotype was obtained from a woman aged 45-65 years with acute COVID-19. This sequence joins TRBV7-3 and TRBJ2-2; 16 bases match TRBD2. Sequencing used PBMCs or T cells enriched from blood (not recorded which). CDR3 sequence: CASSPPGLAGGPTGELFF. As DNA, the CDR3 is TGTGCCAGCAGCCCTCCGGGACTAGCGGGAGGGCCGACCGGGGAGCTGTTTTTT.